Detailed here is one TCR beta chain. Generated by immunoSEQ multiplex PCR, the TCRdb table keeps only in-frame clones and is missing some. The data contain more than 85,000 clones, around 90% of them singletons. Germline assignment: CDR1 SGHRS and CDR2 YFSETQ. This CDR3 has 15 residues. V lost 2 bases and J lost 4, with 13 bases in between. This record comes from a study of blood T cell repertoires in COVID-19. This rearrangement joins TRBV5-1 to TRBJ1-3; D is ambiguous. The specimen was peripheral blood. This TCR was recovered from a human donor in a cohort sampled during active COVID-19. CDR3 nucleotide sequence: TGCGCCAGCAGCTTCGGGGAATCGGGCGGAAACACCATATATTTT. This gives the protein CASSFGESGGNTIYF.